What follows are 30 T cell receptor beta chains derived from one specimen sequenced in a study of memory B cells and T cells in multiple sclerosis. Their antigens are not known. Stimulus-free culture yielded autoproliferating CFSE-dim and non-proliferating CFSE-high T cells, each sequenced separately. Pooled replicate wells came from some 5x10^7 CFSE-labeled PBMCs cultured less than eight days without stimulus. Sequencing used immunoSEQ multiplex PCR; TCRdb keeps in-frame clones, though not all of them. The data show under 50,000 clones, roughly 82% seen once. Source material: PBMCs from blood kept in culture. The receptors derive from a human donor with multiple sclerosis.

V is TRBV5-1 and J is TRBJ1-2; 7 bases match TRBD1. CDR1 and CDR2 (germline): SGHRS, YFSETQ. V dropped 0 bases and J dropped 4; count of bases not matched to a gene: 9. The CDR3 spans 16 residues. The CDR3: CASSLAPGQTLYGYTF. CDR3 DNA: TGCGCCAGCAGCTTGGCGCCGGGACAGACACTCTATGGCTACACCTTC.

V usage is TRBV5-1 and J usage is TRBJ2-2, with D possibly called TRBD1 or TRBD2 (5 bases each). The CDR3 length is 15 residues. V lost 3 bases to trimming and J lost 1 base, with 10 bases between them. Germline V gene data show CDR1 as SGHRS and CDR2 as YFSETQ. The chain's CDR3 is CASSSGTQNTGELFF. CDR3 DNA: TGCGCCAGCAGCTCCGGGACGCAGAACACCGGGGAGCTGTTTTTT.

This clone came up a few times. The chain has TRBV4-3 and TRBJ2-2; no definite D call. The V gene lost 3 bases and the J gene lost 2 bases, with 1 base spanning the gap. This CDR3 is built from 12 residues. Germline CDR1 LGHNA, CDR2 YSLEER. The CDR3 protein is CASSHNTGELFF. The CDR3, as DNA: TGCGCCAGCAGCCATAACACCGGGGAGCTGTTTTTT.

The gene calls are TRBV6-5 and TRBJ2-3; 11 bases are shared with TRBD1. This CDR3 region has 14 residues. In germline, CDR1 is MNHEY, CDR2 SVGAGI. With V trimmed by 4 bases and J by 5 bases, 2 bases remained unmatched. CDR3 loop: CASSWDRGIDTQYF. CDR3 nucleotide sequence: TGTGCCAGCAGTTGGGACAGGGGGATAGATACGCAGTATTTT.

The rearrangement uses TRBV5-1 and TRBJ2-2; no firm D call. The CDR3 has 16 residues. Trimming cost V 0 bases and J 6 bases, with 15 bases left between them. Germline V CDR1 and CDR2: SGHRS, YFSETQ. CDR3 loop: CASSLDQVPPAGELFF. CDR3 DNA: TGCGCCAGCAGCTTGGATCAGGTACCCCCAGCCGGGGAGCTGTTTTTT. Based on the CDR3 plus reference TRBV5-1 and TRBJ2-2, the full variable domain is KAGVTQTPRYLIKTRGQQVTLSCSPISGHRSVSWYQQTPGQGLQFLFEYFSETQRNKGNFPGRFSGRQFSNSRSEMNVSTLELGDSALYLCASSLDQVPPAGELFFGEGSRLTVL.

This clone has only a few counts. A read error may produce the germline difference seen at one junction end. The chain is built from TRBV4-1 and TRBJ2-7, with D possibly being TRBD1 or TRBD2 (5 bases each). This CDR3 contains 14 residues. The germline V gene has CDR1 MGHRA and CDR2 YSYEKL. CDR3 nucleotide sequence: TGTGCCAGCAGCCGAGAGGGCAGGGACTACGAGCAGTACTTC. It translates to CASSREGRDYEQYF.

There are a few counts of this clone. This chain connects TRBV19 to TRBJ2-3; D ambiguous. This CDR3 spans 14 amino acids. CDR1 and CDR2 from the germline V gene are LNHDA and SQIVND (reference sequence). V dropped 3 bases and J dropped 1 base, with 8 bases sitting between them. The CDR3 protein is CASSMRVGTDTQYF. The CDR3 DNA reads as TGTGCCAGTAGTATGCGAGTGGGCACAGATACGCAGTATTTT. Together with reference TRBV19 and TRBJ2-3, the CDR3 gives the full variable domain: DGGITQSPKYLFRKEGQNVTLSCEQNLNHDAMYWYRQDPGQGLRLIYYSQIVNDFQKGDIAEGYSVSREKKESFPLTVTSAQKNPTAFYLCASSMRVGTDTQYFGPGTRLTVL.

The chain combines TRBV7-2 with TRBJ2-1; tentative D call: TRBD1 (5 bases). This CDR3 spans 14 amino acids. Trimming left V 2 bases short and J 4 bases short, with 9 bases between. CDR1 and CDR2 from the germline V gene are SGHTA and FQGNSA. The DNA for the CDR3 is TGTGCCAGCAGCTTACAGGGTGGATACAATGAGCAGTTCTTC. It codes for CASSLQGGYNEQFF.

This clone came up a few times. V and J are TRBV7-2 and TRBJ1-6; D gene uncertain. Germline assignment: CDR1 SGHTA and CDR2 FQGNSA. Trimming left V 3 bases short and J 15 bases short, with 9 bases between. The CDR3 consists of 11 residues. CDR3 nucleotides: TGTGCCAGCAGCTTTTCACAAGACCTCCACTTT. Protein sequence: CASSFSQDLHF. Full variable domain (rest looked up from reference TRBV7-2 and TRBJ1-6): GAGVSQSPSNKVTEKGKDVELRCDPISGHTALYWYRQSLGQGLEFLIYFQGNSAPDKSGLPSDRFSAERTGGSVSTLTIQRTQQEDSAVYLCASSFSQDLHFGNGTRLTVT.

The J gene is TRBJ2-7, the V gene TRBV28; unclear D gene. This CDR3 has 14 amino acids. The V and J ends lost 5 bases and 2 bases respectively, with 13 bases between them. Per germline, CDR1 MDHEN and CDR2 SYDVKM. The CDR3 sequence is CASSDPWATYEQYF. The CDR3 region has the DNA TGTGCCAGCAGTGACCCCTGGGCGACCTACGAGCAGTACTTC.

The genes are TRBV7-3 and TRBJ2-1; TRBD2 agrees at 7 bases. CDR1 is SGHTA and CDR2 is FQGTGA in the germline V gene. The CDR3 runs 15 residues. J lost 8 bases, V lost 1 base, and 8 bases had no gene match. CDR3 sequence (DNA): TGTGCCAGCAGCTTAATGGCTAGCGGTACCTATGAGCAGTTCTTC. Protein product: CASSLMASGTYEQFF.

This clone was found once. The chain employs TRBV4-1 and TRBJ1-1, with 7 bases aligning to TRBD1. The length of the CDR3 is 16 residues. With 4 bases clipped from V and 1 base from J, the junction kept 9 bases outside the gene matches. Germline assignment: CDR1 MGHRA and CDR2 YSYEKL. The CDR3: CASSPGGGLGNTEAFF. CDR3 sequence (DNA): TGCGCCAGCAGCCCAGGGGGGGGTCTCGGGAACACTGAAGCTTTCTTT.

The CDR3: CASRDYAGQGVGSPLHF. CDR3 in DNA: TGTGCCAGCAGGGATTACGCGGGACAGGGGGTAGGCTCACCCCTCCACTTT. This sequence joins TRBV2 and TRBJ1-6, with 11 bases fitting TRBD1. V shed 6 bases and J 10 bases; nucleotides not matched to a gene: 14. The CDR3 sequence is 17 residues long. Per the germline V gene, CDR1 is SNHLY and CDR2 is FYNNEI.

The rearrangement joins TRBV5-1 to TRBJ1-2; D is unclear. The ends were cut back, 2 bases at V and 2 bases at J, with 13 bases in the middle. The CDR3 has 15 residues. Looked up from germline, CDR1 is SGHRS and CDR2 is YFSETQ. CDR3 protein: CASSLFTESNYGYTF. CDR3 in DNA: TGCGCCAGCAGCTTATTTACGGAGTCGAACTATGGCTACACCTTC.

V and J are TRBV28 and TRBJ1-2; 11 bases map to TRBD1. Unmatched junction bases numbered 4, after V lost 6 bases and J lost 1 base. CDR3 length equals 15 residues. The germline CDR1 and CDR2 sequences are MDHEN and SYDVKM. CDR3 nucleotides: TGTGCCAGCAGCCTAGGGACAGGGGGTAACTATGGCTACACCTTC. This translates into CASSLGTGGNYGYTF.

This rearrangement joins TRBV28 to TRBJ1-2, with D hard to call. V was cut by 4 bases and J by 8 bases, with 11 bases left in between. The CDR3 runs to 12 residues. Germline values: CDR1 MDHEN, CDR2 SYDVKM. The CDR3 bases are TGTGCCAGCAGTTCCCACAGTGGGGGCTACACCTTC. Translated, it gives CASSSHSGGYTF.

J is TRBJ2-7 and V is TRBV6-1, with no clear D. The ends were cut back, 6 bases at V and 2 bases at J, with 14 bases in the middle. Germline V gene lookup returns CDR1 MNHNS and CDR2 SASEGT. This CDR3 comprises 14 residues. CDR3 residues: CASRGSGNPYEQYF. Written as DNA, the CDR3 is TGTGCCAGCAGAGGCTCAGGAAATCCCTACGAGCAGTACTTC.

This rearrangement joins TRBV14 to TRBJ1-3; D is undetermined. This CDR3 has 18 amino acids. From germline, CDR1 is SGHDN and CDR2 FVKESK. V was trimmed by 4 bases and J by 2 bases, leaving 21 bases between them. CDR3: CASSPRGSRNSPGNTIYF. The CDR3 nucleotides read TGTGCCAGCAGCCCCCGCGGGTCGAGGAACTCTCCTGGAAACACCATATATTTT.

The genes are TRBV19 and TRBJ2-7; D unresolved. The CDR3 is 13 residues long. The V gene lost 3 bases and the J gene lost 4 bases, with 10 bases spanning the gap. Germline V CDR1 and CDR2: LNHDA, SQIVND (reference sequence). The CDR3 loop is CASSIGPNYEQYF. The CDR3 DNA follows: TGTGCCAGTAGTATTGGACCGAATTACGAGCAGTACTTC. The full variable domain, its missing parts supplied by reference TRBV19 and TRBJ2-7, is DGGITQSPKYLFRKEGQNVTLSCEQNLNHDAMYWYRQDPGQGLRLIYYSQIVNDFQKGDIAEGYSVSREKKESFPLTVTSAQKNPTAFYLCASSIGPNYEQYFGPGTRLTVT.

The sample holds a few counts of this clone. The CDR3 sequence: CASSKVTEILYSSKNIQYF. DNA of the CDR3: TGTGCCAGCAGCAAAGTAACAGAAATCCTTTATTCATCCAAAAACATTCAGTACTTC. The V call is TRBV21-1, the J call TRBJ2-4; the D call of TRBD1 is as the table states it, not checked on the DNA. TRBV21-1 is a known pseudogene. The CDR3 extends over 19 amino acids.

The chain recombines TRBV7-3 with TRBJ2-5, with TRBD2 matching 9 bases. Unmatched junction bases numbered 2, after V lost 4 bases and J lost 5 bases. In germline, CDR1 is SGHTA, CDR2 FQGTGA. The CDR3 is 13 amino acids. In nucleotides, the CDR3 is TGTGCCAGCAGCTGGGGACTAGCTGAGACCCAGTACTTC. Translation gives CASSWGLAETQYF.

The rearrangement joins TRBV7-2 to TRBJ2-2; 13 nucleotides align to TRBD2. Germline trimming cut 6 bases from V and 5 bases from J; bases unmatched to any gene: 6. The CDR3 length is 16 residues. Germline V gives CDR1 SGHTA, CDR2 FQGNSA. CDR3 sequence: CASSPPTSGGTGELFF. The CDR3 DNA reads as TGTGCCAGCAGTCCCCCGACTAGCGGGGGGACCGGGGAGCTGTTTTTT.

This clone turned up a few times. Other DNA sequences in the same sample also yield this CDR3. V is TRBV19 and J is TRBJ1-1; D remains ambiguous. The CDR3 has 13 amino acids. Germline CDR1 and CDR2: LNHDA and SQIVND (reference sequence). Deletions cut 2 bases from V and 1 base from J, with 5 bases between. CDR3 protein: CASSISANTEAFF. Here the CDR3 DNA reads TGTGCCAGTAGTATATCCGCGAACACTGAAGCTTTCTTT.

This chain uses TRBV4-2 with TRBJ1-2, with a tentative D call TRBD1 (5 bases). CDR3 size: 16 residues. Germline CDR1 and CDR2: LGHNA and YNFKEQ. Trimming removed 3 bases from V and 2 bases from J, with 16 bases in between. Written as DNA, the CDR3 is TGTGCCAGCAGCCAGGTGGACAATGCTCTGAACTATGGCTACACCTTC. It codes for CASSQVDNALNYGYTF.

V usage is TRBV29-1 and J usage is TRBJ1-5; unclear D gene. Germline CDR1 and CDR2: SQVTM and ANQGSEA. The CDR3 spans 12 residues. With 1 base removed from V and 4 bases from J, the gap between germline ends came to 5 bases. The CDR3 DNA reads TGCAGCGTTGAAGGGCCTAATCAGCCCCAGCATTTT. It translates to CSVEGPNQPQHF.

CDR3 region: CASNGASASYEQYF. Written as DNA, the CDR3 is TGTGCCAGCAATGGGGCCTCGGCCTCCTACGAGCAGTACTTC. The chain couples TRBV6-6 to TRBJ2-7, with a tentative D call TRBD1 (5 bases). The length of the CDR3 is 14 residues. Trimming took off 7 bases at V and 0 bases at J, with 13 bases between the two ends. Germline V gene sequence: CDR1 MNHNY, CDR2 SVGAGI (reference sequence).

This clone was seen only once. The chain couples TRBV10-3 to TRBJ1-1; 12 bases map to TRBD1. This CDR3 is built from 17 residues. The V gene end was trimmed by 5 bases and the J gene end by 5 bases; junction bases not matched to a gene: 12. Per germline, CDR1 ENHRY and CDR2 SYGVKD. The CDR3, as DNA: TGTGCCATCAGTAAGATGGTCGGGACAGGGGGCTGGACTGAAGCTTTCTTT. Protein sequence: CAISKMVGTGGWTEAFF.

This clone was seen only a few times. DNA of the CDR3: TGTGCCAGCAGCTTAGTAGGTCAGGGGCACGAGCAGTACTTC. It specifies CASSLVGQGHEQYF. The chain combines TRBV7-9 with TRBJ2-7; D perhaps matches TRBD1 (6 bases). This CDR3 is 14 amino acids long. CDR1 is SEHNR and CDR2 is FQNEAQ in the germline V gene (reference sequence). Deletions cut 1 base from V and 5 bases from J, with 12 bases between.

The gene calls are TRBV28 and TRBJ1-2; 8 bases align to TRBD1. The CDR3 covers 17 residues. Germline lookup yields CDR1 MDHEN and CDR2 SYDVKM. After removal of 5 bases from V and 4 bases from J, the junction contained 15 bases not matched to a gene. The CDR3 loop is CASSPIGQGGSVYGYTF. The DNA for the CDR3 is TGTGCCAGCAGTCCAATTGGACAGGGAGGTTCGGTCTATGGCTACACCTTC.

This sequence joins TRBV27 and TRBJ1-6, with D possibly matching TRBD1 (6 bases). Germline V gene data show CDR1 as MNHEY and CDR2 as SMNVEV (reference sequence). This CDR3 has 18 residues. The V end was cut by 0 bases, the J end by 7 bases, with 19 bases between. CDR3: CASSLSSPRQGINSPLHF. In nucleotides, the CDR3 is TGTGCCAGCAGTTTATCCAGCCCGCGTCAGGGGATCAATTCACCCCTCCACTTT.